Each of the 19 T cell receptor beta chains below was sequenced from the same sample in a study of cytomegalovirus exposure and HLA in healthy donors. The PCR contained 60 Vbeta and 13 Jbeta primers. The repertoire was sequenced with immunoSEQ multiplex PCR; TCRdb's copy has only in-frame clones and lacks some. Here the sample spans some 170,000 clones, more than 70% being singletons. The specimen was PBMCs. Source of these receptors: a man aged 60-69 years in good health and CMV-seronegative.

This CDR3 reads CAISESSSGSYNEQFF. The CDR3 DNA sequence: TGTGCCATCAGTGAGTCCAGTAGCGGTTCCTACAATGAGCAGTTCTTC. The rearrangement uses TRBV10-3 and TRBJ2-1; a possible D gene is TRBD2 (6 bases). Germline-derived CDR1 and CDR2 are ENHRY and SYGVKD. The CDR3 has 16 amino acids. V lost 0 bases, J lost 1 base, and 10 bases lay in between.

This clone was seen a handful of times. This sequence joins TRBV7-3 and TRBJ2-5; 10 bases are shared with TRBD2. Germline values: CDR1 SGHTA, CDR2 FQGTGA. The CDR3 has 15 amino acids. Unmatched junction bases numbered 7, after V lost 2 bases and J lost 7 bases. The CDR3 nucleotides are TGTGCCAGCAGCTTAGACCAGCGGGGGGGCGGGACCCAGTACTTC. Its translation is CASSLDQRGGGTQYF.

The genes are TRBV9 and TRBJ2-7, with 8 bases matching TRBD2. V dropped 0 bases and J dropped 2; count of bases not matched to a gene: 4. The CDR3 sequence is 15 residues long. In germline, CDR1 is SGDLS, CDR2 YYNGEE. CDR3 amino acids: CASSVDPAGAYEQYF. CDR3 DNA: TGTGCCAGCAGCGTAGATCCAGCGGGAGCCTACGAGCAGTACTTC.

This clone was observed a few times. The V call is TRBV10-3, the J call TRBJ1-1; D is uncertain. Trimming removed 4 bases from V and 5 bases from J, with 17 bases in between. The CDR3 extends over 15 amino acids. Per the germline V gene, CDR1 is ENHRY and CDR2 is SYGVKD. CDR3 in DNA: TGTGCCATCAGTGCCCAAGCGGGCAGTTCTACTGAAGCTTTCTTT. This codes for CAISAQAGSSTEAFF.

The chain has TRBV2 and TRBJ2-5, with 10 bases aligning to TRBD2. The J segment lost 6 bases and the V segment lost 8 bases, leaving 9 bases of the junction unmatched. The germline gives CDR1 SNHLY, CDR2 FYNNEI. The CDR3 covers 14 residues. CDR3 bases: TGTGCCAGCCCTAGCGGGGGCCAGAGCAAGACCCAGTACTTC. It yields the protein CASPSGGQSKTQYF.

The gene calls are TRBV5-4 and TRBJ2-3; 13 nucleotides agree with TRBD2. The CDR3 runs 16 residues. Unmatched junction bases numbered 4, after V lost 4 bases and J lost 2 bases. Germline V gives CDR1 SGHNT, CDR2 YYREEE (reference sequence). CDR3 residues: CASSPTSGRITDTQYF. CDR3 nucleotides: TGTGCCAGCAGCCCGACTAGCGGGAGGATCACAGATACGCAGTATTTT.

V is TRBV5-5 and J is TRBJ2-3; a possible D gene is TRBD2 (7 bases). V lost 5 bases and J lost 4, with 17 bases in between. Germline CDR1 is SGHKS and CDR2 is YYEKEE (reference sequence). The CDR3 sequence is 15 residues long. CDR3 nucleotides: TGTGCCAGCAGGTTTCGCGGGGGCGCTTCAGATACGCAGTATTTT. Residues: CASRFRGGASDTQYF.

This clone was detected only a few times. Written as DNA, the CDR3 is TGCGCCAGCAGCTTGACCCCACAGGGAGGGGGAGAAAAACTGTTTTTT. Translation gives CASSLTPQGGGEKLFF. The chain is built from TRBV5-1 and TRBJ1-4, with D possibly matching TRBD1 (6 bases). CDR1 and CDR2 from the germline V gene are SGHRS and YFSETQ. V was trimmed by 1 base and J by 8 bases, leaving 18 bases between them. This CDR3 comprises 16 residues.

The chain couples TRBV7-9 to TRBJ2-1; 12 nucleotides line up with TRBD2. Germline assignment: CDR1 SEHNR and CDR2 FQNEAQ (reference sequence). The length of the CDR3 is 17 residues. J gave up 0 bases and V 6 bases, and 6 bases lay outside the gene matches. Here the CDR3 reads CASSSSGRAHSYNEQFF. DNA for the CDR3: TGTGCCAGCAGTTCTAGCGGGAGGGCTCACTCCTACAATGAGCAGTTCTTC.

V gene TRBV30 combines with J gene TRBJ1-5; D is perhaps TRBD1 (5 bases). The CDR3 length is 14 residues. The germline V gene has CDR1 GTSNPN and CDR2 SVGIG (reference sequence). V lost 0 bases to trimming and J lost 5 bases, with 11 bases between them. The CDR3 nucleotides read TGTGCCTGGAGTGTAGGTTCGGGGGATCAGCCCCAGCATTTT. Amino acid sequence: CAWSVGSGDQPQHF.

The table lists this clone with a count of one. This CDR3 fails to terminate in the conserved phenylalanine or tryptophan, so it likely reflects a read error. This chain connects TRBV27 to TRBJ1-2; 12 nucleotides line up with TRBD1. This CDR3 has 16 amino acids. Germline CDR1 reads MNHEY; CDR2 reads SMNVEV (reference sequence). V dropped 2 bases and J dropped 0; count of bases not matched to a gene: 1. CDR3: CASSLRDRGPNYGYTL. The CDR3 DNA is TGTGCCAGCAGTTTAAGGGACAGGGGGCCTAACTATGGCTACACCCTC.

The genes are TRBV7-2 and TRBJ2-7; a weak D match, TRBD2 (5 bases). The CDR3 totals 14 residues. Germline lookup yields CDR1 SGHTA and CDR2 FQGNSA. Between the trimmed V and J ends, which lost 4 bases and 2 bases, there was a span of 12 bases. As DNA, the CDR3 is TGTGCCAGCAGCTCCTCACTAGGACCCTACGAGCAGTACTTC. Translation: CASSSSLGPYEQYF.

The chain employs TRBV29-1 and TRBJ2-5; a possible D gene is TRBD2 (6 bases). Trimming removed 4 bases at V and 4 bases at J, with 10 bases between. The CDR3 totals 12 residues. Germline V gives CDR1 SQVTM, CDR2 ANQGSEA. CDR3 coding DNA: TGCAGCGTTGGCCCCGGGGGAGAGACCCAGTACTTC. This encodes CSVGPGGETQYF.

The rearrangement links TRBV7-6 to TRBJ1-1; D gene unclear. Trimming shortened V by 3 bases and J by 0 bases, and 5 bases separated the two germline ends. Germline lookup yields CDR1 SGHVS and CDR2 FNYEAQ. This CDR3 has 13 residues. The CDR3 DNA sequence: TGTGCCAGCAGCTTGGACTTGAACACTGAAGCTTTCTTT. This translates into CASSLDLNTEAFF.

The V call is TRBV28, the J call TRBJ2-3; 8 nucleotides line up with TRBD2. CDR1 and CDR2 (germline): MDHEN, SYDVKM. J lost 7 bases, V lost 6 bases, and 6 bases had no gene match. This CDR3 has 13 amino acids. The CDR3: CASRKTSVNTQYF. CDR3 DNA: TGTGCCAGCAGGAAGACTAGCGTAAATACGCAGTATTTT.

The chain recombines TRBV7-2 with TRBJ2-1; the D is unclear. Germline-derived CDR1 and CDR2 are SGHTA and FQGNSA. V was shortened by 5 bases and J by 11 bases, with 13 bases between the two germline ends. The CDR3 is 12 amino acids. The CDR3 bases are TGTGCCAGCAGCCCCACTTCCGCGCAGCAGTTCTTC. Translated, it gives CASSPTSAQQFF.

The genes are TRBV28 and TRBJ1-1; D is possibly TRBD1 (5 bases). The V and J ends lost 5 bases and 2 bases respectively, with 9 bases between them. The CDR3 covers 13 residues. Germline CDR1 reads MDHEN; CDR2 reads SYDVKM. This CDR3 is CASSQDINTEAFF. CDR3 in DNA: TGTGCCAGCAGTCAGGACATTAACACTGAAGCTTTCTTT.

This clone was counted only a few times. V and J are TRBV6-1 and TRBJ2-3, with TRBD2 matching 8 bases. Germline loops: CDR1 MNHNS, CDR2 SASEGT. The V and J ends lost 2 bases and 1 base, in that order; junction bases with no gene match: 5. CDR3 size: 16 residues. The CDR3 here is CASSEPGGEGTDTQYF. The CDR3 coding sequence is TGTGCCAGCAGTGAACCGGGGGGGGAAGGCACAGATACGCAGTATTTT.

This chain joins TRBV4-3 and TRBJ2-7; D might be TRBD2 (5 bases). This CDR3 has 15 amino acids. Germline CDR1 LGHNA, CDR2 YSLEER. V was pared by 1 base and J by 4 bases, with 14 bases between. CDR3 in DNA: TGCGCCAGCAGCCAAGTGATGGCAGGCGGGTACGAGCAGTACTTC. It yields the protein CASSQVMAGGYEQYF.